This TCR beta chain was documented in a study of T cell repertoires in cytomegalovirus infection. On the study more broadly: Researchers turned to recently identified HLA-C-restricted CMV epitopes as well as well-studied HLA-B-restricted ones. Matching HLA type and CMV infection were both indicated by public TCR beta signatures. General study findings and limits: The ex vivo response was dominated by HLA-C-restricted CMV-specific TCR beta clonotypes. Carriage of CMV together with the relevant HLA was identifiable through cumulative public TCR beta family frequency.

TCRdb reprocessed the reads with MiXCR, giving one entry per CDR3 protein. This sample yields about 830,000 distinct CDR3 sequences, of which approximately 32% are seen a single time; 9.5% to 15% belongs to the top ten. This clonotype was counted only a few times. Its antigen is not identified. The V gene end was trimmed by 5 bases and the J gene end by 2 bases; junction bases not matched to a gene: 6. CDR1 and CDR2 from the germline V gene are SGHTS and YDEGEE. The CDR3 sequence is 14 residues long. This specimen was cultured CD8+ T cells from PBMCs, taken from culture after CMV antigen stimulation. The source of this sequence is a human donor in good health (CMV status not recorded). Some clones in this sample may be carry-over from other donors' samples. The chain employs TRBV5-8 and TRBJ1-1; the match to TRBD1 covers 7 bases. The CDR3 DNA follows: TGTGCCAGCAGTCCGACAGGGCCTAACACTGAAGCTTTCTTT. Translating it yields CASSPTGPNTEAFF.